The 14 T cell receptor beta chains below all came from one sample that was sequenced in a study of T cell responses to AZD1222 COVID-19 vaccine. TCRdb's table, derived via immunoSEQ multiplex PCR, lists solely in-frame clones and lacks some. This table holds 15,000 to 17,000 clones, about 88% found once. Sequenced here: peripheral blood, sampled 28 days after the second AZD1222 dose. These receptors were obtained from an adult who received the AZD1222 COVID-19 vaccine.

This clone came up once. The V and J genes are TRBV28 and TRBJ1-2; perhaps TRBD1 as D (5 bases). Germline-derived CDR1 and CDR2 are MDHEN and SYDVKM. This CDR3 has 16 residues. Trimming pared 6 bases from V and 2 bases from J, leaving 19 bases between. The CDR3 reads CASSAAGTQRNYGYTF. In DNA, the CDR3 is TGTGCCAGCAGCGCTGCCGGGACCCAGCGGAACTATGGCTACACCTTC.

V and J are TRBV7-2 and TRBJ2-7; maybe TRBD2 (5 bases). Germline lookup yields CDR1 SGHTA and CDR2 FQGNSA. V lost 10 bases and J lost 3, with 16 bases in between. This CDR3 is 13 amino acids long. The CDR3 here is CATRPNGIYEQYF. CDR3 nucleotides: TGTGCCACCAGGCCGAACGGGATCTACGAGCAGTACTTC.

The chain joins TRBV28 to TRBJ2-3; 11 bases fit TRBD2. The V segment lost 2 bases and the J segment 2 bases; nucleotides outside the gene matches: 3. Germline V CDR1 and CDR2: MDHEN, SYDVKM. This CDR3 has 16 amino acids. The CDR3 nucleotides are TGTGCCAGCAGTTTAGTAGCGGGGGGGGACACAGATACGCAGTATTTT. Amino acid sequence: CASSLVAGGDTDTQYF.

For the CDR3, the DNA is TGTGCCAGCTCACCAGGGGTTGGTTACGAGCAGTACTTC. Protein product: CASSPGVGYEQYF. V usage is TRBV18 and J usage is TRBJ2-7; no definite D call. Trimming removed 2 bases from V and 4 bases from J, with 9 bases in between. Germline loops: CDR1 KGHSH, CDR2 LQKENI. The CDR3 has 13 residues.

This chain connects TRBV7-3 to TRBJ2-5; 12 bases are shared with TRBD2. The CDR3 sequence is 15 residues long. V lost 5 bases to trimming and J lost 5 bases; unmatched junction nucleotides: 6. Germline V lookup: CDR1 SGHTA, CDR2 FQGTGA. In DNA, the CDR3 is TGTGCCAGCAGCCGCGGACTAGCGGGAACGGAGACCCAGTACTTC. Translated, it gives CASSRGLAGTETQYF. The full variable domain, in which reference TRBV7-3 and TRBJ2-5 provide the parts outside the CDR3, is GAGVSQTPSNKVTEKGKYVELRCDPISGHTALYWYRQSLGQGPEFLIYFQGTGAADDSGLPNDRFFAVRPEGSVSTLKIQRTERGDSAVYLCASSRGLAGTETQYFGPGTRLLVL.

The J gene is TRBJ2-3, the V gene TRBV3-1 (or the pseudogene TRBV3-2); D is perhaps TRBD1 (7 bases). Trimming removed 1 base from V and 5 bases from J, with 10 bases in between. Per the germline V gene, CDR1 is LGHDT and CDR2 is YNNKEL (reference sequence). The CDR3 consists of 14 residues. CDR3 nucleotides: TGTGCCAGCAGCCAAGGGAGGGGGCGAGATACGCAGTATTTT. Protein product: CASSQGRGRDTQYF.

The chain recombines TRBV5-4 with TRBJ2-1; 9 nucleotides align to TRBD2. The germline V gene encodes CDR1 SGHNT and CDR2 YYREEE (reference sequence). The CDR3 sequence is 13 residues long. The V segment lost 5 bases and the J segment 9 bases; nucleotides outside the gene matches: 6. The CDR3 is CASSWRGGGEQFF. Written as DNA, the CDR3 is TGTGCCAGCAGTTGGCGGGGGGGAGGTGAGCAGTTCTTC.

The V and J genes are TRBV28 and TRBJ1-1; D remains ambiguous. CDR1 is MDHEN, CDR2 SYDVKM, per germline. CDR3 length: 12 residues. The V end was cut by 11 bases, the J end by 4 bases, with 14 bases between. CDR3 coding DNA: TGTGCCTCCTCCTGGCCCGGCACTGAAGCTTTCTTT. This gives the protein CASSWPGTEAFF.

This chain connects TRBV18 to TRBJ2-6; D is undetermined. The CDR3 is made up of 14 amino acids. V was shortened by 4 bases and J by 0 bases, with 4 bases between the two germline ends. Germline V CDR1 and CDR2: KGHSH, LQKENI. CDR3 in amino acids: CASSLDSGANVLTF. As DNA, the CDR3 is TGTGCCAGCTCACTTGACTCTGGGGCCAACGTCCTGACTTTC.

This chain joins TRBV9 and TRBJ1-2; D is perhaps TRBD1 (5 bases). Trimming pared 0 bases from V and 4 bases from J, leaving 10 bases between. Germline V gives CDR1 SGDLS, CDR2 YYNGEE. This CDR3 region has 14 residues. CDR3 nucleotides: TGTGCCAGCAGCGTAGATTCGGGGACCTATGGCTACACCTTC. It encodes CASSVDSGTYGYTF.

The chain couples TRBV5-8 to TRBJ2-2; 8 bases line up with TRBD1. Trimming cost V 4 bases and J 10 bases; bases outside gene matches: 3. The CDR3 runs 12 residues. From germline, CDR1 is SGHTS and CDR2 YDEGEE. The CDR3 sequence is CASSPRGQELFF. CDR3 sequence (DNA): TGTGCCAGCAGCCCCAGGGGGCAGGAGCTGTTTTTT.

The chain recombines TRBV28 with TRBJ2-1, with 11 positions matching TRBD2. CDR3 size: 17 residues. V lost 2 bases and J lost 11; bases outside the gene matches: 14. Germline-derived CDR1 and CDR2 are MDHEN and SYDVKM. In DNA, the CDR3 is TGTGCCAGCAGTTTACAGATTATAGCGGGAGGGACATGGAAGCAGTTCTTC. Translated, it gives CASSLQIIAGGTWKQFF.

This chain joins TRBV27 and TRBJ1-1; 10 bases line up with TRBD1. Germline-derived CDR1 and CDR2 are MNHEY and SMNVEV (reference sequence). V trimming: 4 bases; J trimming: 2 bases; junction bases outside the gene matches: 4. The CDR3 extends over 15 amino acids. Here the CDR3 reads CASSSRTGGNTEAFF. The CDR3 bases are TGTGCCAGCAGTTCCCGGACAGGGGGAAACACTGAAGCTTTCTTT.

J is TRBJ1-2 and V is TRBV7-2, with D unclear. The CDR3 length is 15 residues. CDR1 SGHTA and CDR2 FQGNSA come from the germline V gene. V was pared by 1 base and J by 7 bases, with 16 bases between. CDR3 DNA sequence: TGTGCCAGCAGCTTAGTGGAGGCTTTGAAAGGTGGCTACACCTTC. This translates into CASSLVEALKGGYTF.